Listed below are T cell receptor beta chains from one sample, sequenced in a study of human T cells and chemical hapten exposure. A single record per CDR3 protein comes from TCRdb applying MiXCR to the RACE reads. This table holds approximately 80,000 distinct CDR3 sequences, approximately 11% found once. The specimen was whole blood, collected in connection with sensitization to the hapten diphenylcyclopropenone (DPC). The receptors come from a woman aged 45-59 years with alopecia areata. Some clones in this sample may be carry-over from other donors' samples. CDR3s include the opening cysteine and the closing phenylalanine or tryptophan. A D gene is named only where the DNA matches it firmly. Not every row has a clone size; where given, it reads once, few, many or a size class.

D | size | J | V | CDR3 | DNA
NA | NA | TRBJ2-7 | TRBV14 | CASSPSGQYEQYF | TGTGCCAGCAGTCCTTCCGGACAGTACGAGCAGTACTTC
TRBD2 | NA | TRBJ2-3 | TRBV12-3/TRBV12-4 | CASSPVPGLGTDTQYF | TGTGCCAGCAGCCCCGTTCCGGGACTAGGCACAGATACGCAGTATTTT
NA | NA | TRBJ2-7 | TRBV21-1 | CASRPPGPGRGYSYEQYF | TGTGCCAGCAGACCCCCCGGCCCTGGGCGGGGGTACTCCTACGAGCAGTACTTC
NA | many | TRBJ2-1 | TRBV5-1 | CASSGGRGLINEQFF | TGCGCCAGCAGTGGGGGCAGGGGTCTCATCAATGAGCAGTTCTTC
NA | NA | TRBJ1-2 | TRBV4-2 | CASSQGAGTIYGYTF | TGTGCCAGCAGCCAAGGAGCAGGAACCATCTATGGCTACACCTTC
TRBD1 | many | TRBJ2-2 | TRBV28 | CASSLPTGFTGELFF | TGTGCCAGCAGCTTACCGACAGGGTTCACCGGGGAGCTGTTTTTT
NA | many | TRBJ1-1 | TRBV29-1 | CSVRGEGTVFF | TGCAGCGTTCGAGGGGAGGGGACTGTTTTCTTT
TRBD1 | NA | TRBJ1-3 | TRBV9 | CASSVQRTGTENTIYF | TGTGCCAGCAGCGTACAAAGAACCGGGACAGAAAACACCATATATTTT
TRBD2 | few | TRBJ2-1 | TRBV6-5 | CASSYSMSGTGLARRIPANEQFF | TGTGCCAGCAGTTACTCGATGTCCGGTACGGGACTAGCCAGGAGGATCCCTGCGAATGAGCAGTTCTTC
NA | many | TRBJ1-2 | TRBV9 | CASSRGRF | TGTGCCAGCAGCCGGGGACGCTTC
NA | few | TRBJ1-3 | TRBV6-6 | CASSRVQGAGNTIYF | TGTGCCAGCAGTCGCGTACAGGGCGCTGGAAACACCATATATTTT
TRBD1 | NA | TRBJ1-1 | TRBV6-5 | CASREDRAWNTEAFF | TGTGCCAGCAGGGAGGACAGGGCTTGGAACACTGAAGCTTTCTTT
TRBD1 | many | TRBJ2-7 | TRBV2 | CASITDRGNEQYF | TGTGCCAGCATCACGGACAGGGGGAACGAGCAGTACTTC
NA | NA | TRBJ1-6 | TRBV6-5 | CASTLSGVGSPLHF | TGTGCCAGCACGCTTTCGGGGGTCGGATCACCCCTCCACTTT
TRBD2 | many | TRBJ2-5 | TRBV14 | CASSQGLLAVQETQYF | TGTGCCAGCAGCCAAGGCCTACTAGCGGTCCAAGAGACCCAGTACTTC
NA | many | TRBJ1-5 | TRBV2 | CASSATGGGNQPQHF | TGTGCCAGCAGTGCGACAGGTGGGGGCAATCAGCCCCAGCATTTT
TRBD1 | NA | TRBJ1-3 | TRBV7-2 | CASSFLGQRRGNTIYF | TGTGCCAGCAGCTTCCTGGGACAGCGTAGGGGAAACACCATATATTTT
NA | NA | TRBJ1-2 | TRBV12-3/TRBV12-4 | CASSGNEGRDGYTF | TGTGCCAGCAGTGGGAATGAGGGACGGGACGGCTACACCTTC